Below, one T cell receptor beta chain is given with its context. The target antigen is unknown. This record belongs to a study of OX40 agonist ivuxolimab in advanced cancers. On the study more broadly: Six ivuxolimab dose levels, 0.01 to 10 mg/kg, were given intravenously every 2 weeks. Each dose-escalation patient presented with hepatocellular carcinoma, melanoma, renal cell or head and neck cancer. Study-level findings and limits: At doses 0.1 to 3.0 mg/kg, CD4+ and CD8+ clones expanded.

The protocol was immunoSEQ multiplex PCR, while the TCRdb copy is restricted to in-frame clones and leaves out a portion. The sample carries some 45,000 clones, about 89% recorded once. Sequences were derived from CD4+ or CD8+ T cells sorted from blood, sampled in a trial of the OX40 agonist ivuxolimab. The clonotype comes from an adult with an advanced solid tumor such as melanoma, head and neck, liver or kidney cancer.

DNA for the CDR3: TGTGCCAGCAGCCCCCCTCCGGGACTCCCGACCGGGGAGCTGTTTTTT. Translating it yields CASSPPPGLPTGELFF. The chain recombines TRBV9 with TRBJ2-2; TRBD2 is a possible D gene (6 bases). The germline gives CDR1 SGDLS, CDR2 YYNGEE. This CDR3 spans 16 amino acids. V was clipped by 4 bases and J by 5 bases, with 18 bases between them.